The rows below give T cell receptor beta chains drawn from one sample of a study of blood T cell repertoires in COVID-19. TCRdb's copy holds only in-frame clones and misses some; the assay was immunoSEQ multiplex PCR. The table lists 30,000 or so clones, roughly 85% of them singletons, with more than 7.5% in the top ten. Sequencing was carried out using peripheral blood. The receptors were sampled from a man aged 80 or over with active COVID-19. Each CDR3 is given with its conserved first and last residue. A D gene is named only where the DNA matches it firmly. Clone size is not always given. Where it is, it says once, few, many or a class for expanded clones.

>TRBJ1-2|TRBD1|TRBV3-1/TRBV3-2|.
TGTGCCAGCGGACAGGGGGCCACCCAATATGGCTACACCTTC
CASGQGATQYGYTF
>TRBJ2-7|.|TRBV24-1|once
TGTGCCACCAAAGACGGACACACCTACGAGCAGTACTTC
CATKDGHTYEQYF
>TRBJ1-2|.|TRBV7-2|.
TGTGCCAGCAGCTTAAGTGGCGGGCCCTCGCGGTATGGCTACACCTTC
CASSLSGGPSRYGYTF
>TRBJ1-1|.|TRBV27|.
TGTGCCAGCAGTTTATACAGGGAGAACACTGAAGCTTTCTTT
CASSLYRENTEAFF
>TRBJ2-1|.|TRBV10-1|.
TGCGCCAGCAGTGAGTCGAGGCGGCGGTACTCCTACAATGAGCAGTTCTTC
CASSESRRRYSYNEQFF
>TRBJ2-1|.|TRBV4-2|.
TGTGCCAGCAGCCAAGAAGCAGGTTATCAGACAACCAATGAGCAGTTCTTC
CASSQEAGYQTTNEQFF
>TRBJ2-3|TRBD2|TRBV18|.
TGTGCCAGCTCACTTGGACTAGCGGGGCGCACAGATACGCAGTATTTT
CASSLGLAGRTDTQYF
>TRBJ2-1|TRBD2|TRBV5-1|.
TGCGCCAGCAGCTTGTGGCTAGCGGCATACAATGAGCAGTTCTTC
CASSLWLAAYNEQFF
>TRBJ1-5|.|TRBV7-8|.
TGTGCCAGCAGCGCAGACTATAGCAATCAGCCCCAGCATTTT
CASSADYSNQPQHF
>TRBJ2-7|TRBD1|TRBV19|.
TGTGCCAGTAGTATGGGACAGGGGAACTACGAGCAGTACTTC
CASSMGQGNYEQYF
>TRBJ1-2|.|TRBV6-6|.
TGTGCCAGCAGTTACGCCCAGGGGAACTATGGCTACACCTTC
CASSYAQGNYGYTF
>TRBJ1-6|.|TRBV9|few
TGTGCCAGCAGCGCCGGGGTCAATTCACCCCTCCACTTT
CASSAGVNSPLHF
>TRBJ2-1|.|TRBV19|.
TGTGCCAGTAGTAAGGCAGGGGAATTCAATGAGCAGTTCTTC
CASSKAGEFNEQFF